This TCR beta chain is drawn from a study of molecular identifiers for immune sequencing clone quantification. With 4 bases removed from V and 0 bases from J, the gap between germline ends came to 7 bases. The CDR3 covers 13 residues. The germline V gene has CDR1 LNHDA and CDR2 SQIVND (reference sequence). This clonotype was counted between two and nine times. Bulk TCR libraries used previously described methods and listed TCR primers. TCRdb called the PCR reads again in MiXCR, with one record for every CDR3 protein. The sample yields about 630,000 distinct CDR3 sequences, about 25% seen once. V usage is TRBV19 and J usage is TRBJ2-7; D is uncertain. Input material: naive CD8+ T cells from blood, with Jurkat cell RNA spiked in. Subset here: FACS-sorted CD8+CD4-CCR7+CD45RA+ naive T cells. The sequence was collected from a human donor in good health. Some libraries in this study had Jurkat cell RNA spiked in. The CDR3 bases are TGTGCCAGTAGTAATGGGCACTCCTACGAGCAGTACTTC. Its protein product is CASSNGHSYEQYF.